The next 21 T cell receptor beta chains were all read from a single sample in a study of T-cell reconstitution after alpha-beta-depleted transplantation in children. As it was prepared, the TCRbeta library received unique molecular identifiers. MiXCR, applied by TCRdb to the PCR reads, yields one record per CDR3 protein. The sample has some 240,000 distinct CDR3 sequences, approximately 9.9% seen once. The source material was PBMCs from the stem cell graft donor, sampled from the stem cell graft. The receptor set was obtained from a human donor who donated a stem cell graft to a child with SCID.

This clonotype showed up many times. The chain combines TRBV12-3 or TRBV12-4 with TRBJ1-2, with 9 bases matching TRBD1. J was trimmed by 8 bases and V by 5 bases; bases with no gene match: 9. CDR3 size: 14 residues. CDR3 region: CASSPGQGIGGYTF. In DNA form, the CDR3 reads TGTGCCAGCAGTCCGGGACAGGGAATAGGCGGCTACACCTTC.

Notes on this clonotype: This may be a read error, as it is one base from a much larger clone. The V gene is TRBV28, the J gene TRBJ1-2, with 7 bases lining up with TRBD1. Unmatched junction bases numbered 8, after V lost 8 bases and J lost 2 bases. The CDR3 totals 14 residues. CDR1 is MDHEN, CDR2 SYDVKM, per germline. In DNA, the CDR3 is TGTGCCAGCCCCACTTTGACAGGGAACTATGGCTACACCTTC. It translates to CASPTLTGNYGYTF.

The gene calls are TRBV20-1 and TRBJ1-1, with D maybe TRBD1 (5 bases). From germline, CDR1 is DFQATT and CDR2 SNEGSKA (reference sequence). The length of the CDR3 is 15 residues. Trimming took 0 bases from V and 1 from J, leaving 12 bases between them. The CDR3 coding sequence is TGCAGTGCTAGAGATCCCTGGGGGGGGAACACTGAAGCTTTCTTT. This translates into CSARDPWGGNTEAFF.

This clonotype was observed at least ten times. The V call is TRBV5-1, the J call TRBJ2-1; no definite D call. Germline V lookup: CDR1 SGHRS, CDR2 YFSETQ. Trimming removed 4 bases at V and 4 bases at J, with 15 bases between. CDR3 length equals 15 residues. CDR3 in amino acids: CASSLSGPEYNEQFF. CDR3 DNA sequence: TGCGCCAGCAGCCTCTCCGGACCAGAATACAATGAGCAGTTCTTC.

The chain couples TRBV7-8 to TRBJ1-4; the D is unclear. This CDR3 is 16 amino acids long. V was trimmed by 2 bases and J by 0 bases, leaving 10 bases between them. Germline CDR1 reads SGHVS; CDR2 reads FQNEAQ. CDR3: CASSLTSKATNEKLFF. The CDR3 DNA reads as TGTGCCAGCAGCTTAACGTCGAAGGCAACTAATGAAAAACTGTTTTTT.

In this sample, this clonotype turned up many times. The rearrangement uses TRBV5-1 and TRBJ1-6, with TRBD1 matching 11 bases. CDR1 and CDR2 (germline): SGHRS, YFSETQ. This CDR3 comprises 17 residues. V dropped 3 bases and J dropped 1; count of bases not matched to a gene: 3. The CDR3: CASSWGQGGSYNSPLHF. CDR3 in DNA: TGCGCCAGCAGCTGGGGACAGGGGGGGTCCTATAATTCACCCCTCCACTTT.

Ten or more counts support this clonotype. The chain is built from TRBV28 and TRBJ2-1; perhaps TRBD1 as D (6 bases). Germline lookup yields CDR1 MDHEN and CDR2 SYDVKM. V was pared by 5 bases and J by 7 bases, with 21 bases between. This CDR3 region has 16 residues. For the CDR3, the DNA is TGTGCCAGCAGTCCCTCCTCCCGGGACACGGGAAATGAGCAGTTCTTC. It translates to CASSPSSRDTGNEQFF.

This clonotype was seen at least ten times. The chain employs TRBV20-1 and TRBJ2-7; TRBD1 matches at 8 bases. The junction had 8 bases not matched to a gene; V was cut back by 6 bases and J by 4 bases. The CDR3 contains 13 residues. CDR1 is DFQATT and CDR2 is SNEGSKA in the germline V gene (reference sequence). The CDR3 DNA reads TGCAGTGCCCCCGGACAGGGCGGGTACGAGCAGTACTTC. Translation gives CSAPGQGGYEQYF.

This chain joins TRBV6-8 and TRBJ2-2; no firm D call. Trimming pared 9 bases from V and 7 bases from J, leaving 15 bases between. Germline CDR1 and CDR2: MNHGY and SAAAGT. The CDR3 loop spans 13 amino acids. As DNA, the CDR3 is TGTGCCAGTTCTACTTCGGCTTACGGGGAGCTGTTTTTT. Translated: CASSTSAYGELFF.

This clonotype has a count of ten or more. The chain employs TRBV12-3 or TRBV12-4 and TRBJ1-5; the match to TRBD1 covers 11 bases. The CDR3 consists of 15 residues. The V gene end was trimmed by 5 bases and the J gene end by 6 bases; junction bases not matched to a gene: 6. The CDR3 sequence is CASSVRDRGFQPQHF. CDR3 sequence (DNA): TGTGCCAGCAGTGTCCGGGACAGGGGGTTTCAGCCCCAGCATTTT.

As regards this clonotype: This sequence may be a read error, since a much larger clone differs from it by one base. V and J are TRBV3-1 and TRBJ1-1, with D possibly TRBD1 on 6 matching bases. Trimming removed 5 bases at V and 3 bases at J, with 16 bases between. Per the germline V gene, CDR1 is LGHDT and CDR2 is YNNKEL (reference sequence). This CDR3 has 15 amino acids. The CDR3 is CASSASGHGYTEAFF. The CDR3 nucleotides are TGTGCCAGCAGCGCATCGGGACATGGGTACACTGAAGCTTTCTTT.

V usage is TRBV25-1 and J usage is TRBJ1-1, with TRBD1 as a possible D gene (6 bases). Germline values: CDR1 MGHDK, CDR2 SYGVNS. Trimming cost V 7 bases and J 1 base, with 13 bases left between them. The CDR3 loop spans 14 amino acids. In DNA form, the CDR3 reads TGTGCCAGCAACCTACAGGGAGCGAACACTGAAGCTTTCTTT. Protein: CASNLQGANTEAFF.

The chain employs TRBV18 and TRBJ2-3, with 7 positions matching TRBD2. The V gene end was trimmed by 7 bases and the J gene end by 2 bases; junction bases not matched to a gene: 9. The germline V gene has CDR1 KGHSH and CDR2 LQKENI. The CDR3 sequence is 15 residues long. The CDR3, as DNA: TGTGCCAGCTTCCGGGCCAGACTAGCCACAGATACGCAGTATTTT. Amino acid sequence: CASFRARLATDTQYF.

This clonotype showed up many times. The chain combines TRBV12-3 or TRBV12-4 with TRBJ2-5; 10 bases align to TRBD2. The CDR3 is 13 amino acids. J lost 4 bases, V lost 5 bases, and 1 base had no gene match. CDR3: CASSRTSGETQYF. The DNA of the CDR3 is TGTGCCAGCAGTCGGACTAGCGGAGAGACCCAGTACTTC.

This clonotype was counted ten times or more. The chain is built from TRBV4-3 and TRBJ1-2; a possible D gene is TRBD1 (6 bases). CDR1 is LGHNA, CDR2 YSLEER, per germline. The ends were cut back, 0 bases at V and 7 bases at J, with 18 bases in the middle. This CDR3 is built from 16 residues. The CDR3, as DNA: TGCGCCAGCAGCCAAGAATTCGGGGGACATATCGGTGGCTACACCTTC. Translating it yields CASSQEFGGHIGGYTF.

At least ten counts were recorded for this clonotype. The J gene is TRBJ1-4, the V gene TRBV7-9, with D unclear. V shed 5 bases and J shed 8 bases, with 12 bases lying between them. The CDR3 has 13 amino acids. Per germline, CDR1 SEHNR and CDR2 FQNEAQ (reference sequence). The CDR3 sequence is CASSPHTWEKLFF. In DNA, the CDR3 is TGTGCCAGCAGCCCGCACACATGGGAAAAACTGTTTTTT. Full variable domain (rest looked up from reference TRBV7-9 and TRBJ1-4): DTGVSQNPRHKITKRGQNVTFRCDPISEHNRLYWYRQTLGQGPEFLTYFQNEAQLEKSRLLSDRFSAERPKGSFSTLEIQRTEQGDSAMYLCASSPHTWEKLFFGSGTQLSVL.

This clonotype was counted only a few times. The V and J genes are TRBV24-1 and TRBJ2-2; TRBD2 agrees at 16 bases. The ends lost 4 bases at V and 7 bases at J; junction bases unmatched: 11. The CDR3 is 19 residues long. CDR1 and CDR2 from the germline V gene are KGHDR and SFDVKD. The CDR3 DNA reads as TGTGCCACCAGTGAACCGGGACTAGCGGGGGGGCCAGGGATCGGGGAGCTGTTTTTT. This gives the protein CATSEPGLAGGPGIGELFF.

This clonotype showed up many times. This chain joins TRBV7-7 and TRBJ2-1; TRBD1 aligns across 10 bases. Germline V gene data show CDR1 as SSHAT and CDR2 as FNYEAQ (reference sequence). The CDR3 runs to 15 residues. V was pared by 1 base and J by 5 bases, with 2 bases of the junction left unmatched. The DNA of the CDR3 is TGTGCCAGCAGCTTAGGACAGGGGGCGAACAATGAGCAGTTCTTC. It translates to CASSLGQGANNEQFF. Using reference TRBV7-7 and TRBJ2-1 for the parts outside the CDR3, the full variable domain is GAGVSQSPRYKVTKRGQDVTLRCDPISSHATLYWYQQALGQGPEFLTYFNYEAQPDKSGLPSDRFSAERPEGSISTLTIQRTEQRDSAMYRCASSLGQGANNEQFFGPGTRLTVL.

This clonotype was seen many times. This chain uses TRBV7-6 with TRBJ1-1, with a possible D match to TRBD1 (6 bases). CDR3 size: 15 residues. Germline loops: CDR1 SGHVS, CDR2 FNYEAQ. The germline V and J ends were trimmed by 4 bases and 1 base, with 13 bases remaining between them. The CDR3 protein is CASSSSRGENTEAFF. Written as DNA, the CDR3 is TGTGCCAGCAGCTCTTCCAGGGGTGAGAACACTGAAGCTTTCTTT. Full variable domain (remainder filled in from reference TRBV7-6 and TRBJ1-1): GAGVSQSPRYKVTKRGQDVALRCDPISGHVSLYWYRQALGQGPEFLTYFNYEAQQDKSGLPNDRFSAERPEGSISTLTIQRTEQRDSAMYRCASSSSRGENTEAFFGQGTRLTVV.

The table lists this clonotype with many counts. V usage is TRBV20-1 and J usage is TRBJ2-2; TRBD2 matches at 9 bases. V lost 0 bases, J lost 4 bases, and 9 bases stayed unmatched. The CDR3 has 17 amino acids. CDR1 and CDR2 from the germline V gene are DFQATT and SNEGSKA (reference sequence). The CDR3 loop reads CSARDLRRGGPTGELFF. CDR3 coding DNA: TGCAGTGCTAGAGATCTGCGGCGGGGGGGCCCCACCGGGGAGCTGTTTTTT.

A word on this clonotype: This may come from a read error, since a much larger clone is one base off. J is TRBJ1-2 and V is TRBV7-3, with 9 bases lining up with TRBD1. The CDR3 is 14 residues long. The V gene's germline CDR1 is SGHTA and CDR2 FQGTGA. The CDR3 sequence: CANSSRDRVNGYTF. For the CDR3, the DNA is TGTGCCAACAGCTCCCGGGACAGGGTAAATGGCTACACCTTC. Combining the CDR3 with reference TRBV7-3 and TRBJ1-2 gives the whole variable domain GAGVSQTPSNKVTEKGKYVELRCDPISGHTALYWYRQSLGQGPEFLIYFQGTGAADDSGLPNDRFFAVRPEGSVSTLKIQRTERGDSAVYLCANSSRDRVNGYTFGSGTRLTVV.